The text below deals with one T cell receptor (beta chain). The sample belongs to a study of blood T cell repertoires in COVID-19. Authors' data handling: How many nucleated cells were present was estimated from reference gene primer amplification. Some clones are missing from TCRdb's copy, which holds only in-frame ones; the method was immunoSEQ multiplex PCR. That table supplies the V and J calls and clone size; D and trimming were determined from the DNA. The top ten hold over 2% of the sample, which has over 250,000 clones, more than 80% seen once. CDR1 is LNHDA, CDR2 SQIVND, per germline (reference sequence). There are 13 residues in the CDR3. Trimming removed 6 bases from V and 1 base from J, with 9 bases in between.

The receptor was derived from a woman younger than 35 who had recovered from COVID-19. Sample: PBMCs or T cells enriched from blood (not recorded which). The chain uses TRBV19 and TRBJ1-1; D call uncertain. The CDR3 region has the DNA TGTGCCAGTAGCTGGGCGAAGAACACTGAAGCTTTCTTT. It codes for CASSWAKNTEAFF.